The 6 T cell receptor beta chains below come from one sample, sequenced in a study of blood T cell repertoires in COVID-19. The data were produced by immunoSEQ multiplex PCR, yet TCRdb's version contains in-frame clones alone and is incomplete. The sample has under 200,000 clones; around 81% are singletons. Specimen: peripheral blood. These receptors originate from a man between 70 and 80 years old with active or convalescent COVID-19.

The V gene is TRBV18, the J gene TRBJ1-3; TRBD1 matches at 10 bases. The V gene end was trimmed by 3 bases and the J gene end by 5 bases; junction bases not matched to a gene: 4. Germline loops: CDR1 KGHSH, CDR2 LQKENI. This CDR3 is built from 15 residues. The CDR3, as DNA: TGTGCCAGCTCACCCCGACAGGGGGCTAGAAACACCATATATTTT. Amino acid sequence: CASSPRQGARNTIYF.

This chain connects TRBV30 to TRBJ1-1; a possible D gene is TRBD1 (6 bases). Germline lookup yields CDR1 GTSNPN and CDR2 SVGIG (reference sequence). The CDR3 is 12 amino acids. V lost 1 base and J 4 bases, leaving 7 bases between the germline ends. The CDR3 protein is CAWSGGRTEAFF. In nucleotides, the CDR3 is TGTGCCTGGAGTGGGGGGCGCACTGAAGCTTTCTTT.

The chain couples TRBV19 to TRBJ2-1; 13 bases are shared with TRBD2. Germline V gene lookup returns CDR1 LNHDA and CDR2 SQIVND (reference sequence). This CDR3 comprises 17 residues. With V trimmed by 3 bases and J by 7 bases, 9 bases remained unmatched. The CDR3 region is CASSISLTSGRTNEQFF. The CDR3 DNA is TGTGCCAGTAGTATCTCCTTGACTAGCGGGAGGACAAATGAGCAGTTCTTC.

J is TRBJ2-3 and V is TRBV28; D call uncertain. Trimming removed 5 bases at V and 3 bases at J, with 6 bases between. The CDR3 is made up of 12 amino acids. Germline V gene sequence: CDR1 MDHEN, CDR2 SYDVKM. The CDR3 protein is CASSISTDTQYF. In DNA, the CDR3 is TGTGCCAGCAGTATCTCGACAGATACGCAGTATTTT.

The V gene is TRBV14, the J gene TRBJ1-2; weak D call: TRBD1 (5 bases). From germline, CDR1 is SGHDN and CDR2 FVKESK. Deletions cut 1 base from V and 3 bases from J, with 6 bases between. The CDR3 loop spans 13 amino acids. The CDR3 nucleotides read TGTGCCAGCAGCCAAGCAGGGTACTATGGCTACACCTTC. The encoded protein is CASSQAGYYGYTF.

The genes are TRBV6-2 or TRBV6-3 and TRBJ2-7; D is possibly TRBD2 (5 bases). Germline CDR1 and CDR2: MNHEY and SVGEGT. The CDR3 spans 15 residues. V was trimmed by 2 bases and J by 0 bases, leaving 11 bases between them. The CDR3 DNA is TGTGCCAGCAGTTACCTTACCGGGATCTCCTACGAGCAGTACTTC. It codes for CASSYLTGISYEQYF.